This T cell receptor beta chain stems from a study of blood T cell repertoires in COVID-19. Looking at the study overall: Acute and convalescent COVID-19 specimens originated in the United States, Italy and Spain. The cDNA or gDNA used as material had been derived from T cells, B-cell-depleted T cells, or PBMCs.

The authors' processing: Amplification of reference gene primers was used by the study to estimate nucleated cell counts. TCRdb's table, derived via immunoSEQ multiplex PCR, lists solely in-frame clones and lacks some. The DNA gave D and trimming, while V, J and clone size come from that table. This table has about 260,000 clones, more than 75% appearing once. The sample consisted of peripheral blood. This TCR derives from a woman aged 40 to 50 who had recovered from COVID-19.

Here the CDR3 DNA reads TGTGCCAGCTCACCACCGAGAGCGGGGAAGGTGTGGGATACGCAGTATTTT. This sequence encodes CASSPPRAGKVWDTQYF. This chain connects TRBV18 to TRBJ2-3, with 7 bases that match TRBD2. V dropped 0 bases and J dropped 6; count of bases not matched to a gene: 12. The CDR3 extends over 17 amino acids. Per the germline V gene, CDR1 is KGHSH and CDR2 is LQKENI.